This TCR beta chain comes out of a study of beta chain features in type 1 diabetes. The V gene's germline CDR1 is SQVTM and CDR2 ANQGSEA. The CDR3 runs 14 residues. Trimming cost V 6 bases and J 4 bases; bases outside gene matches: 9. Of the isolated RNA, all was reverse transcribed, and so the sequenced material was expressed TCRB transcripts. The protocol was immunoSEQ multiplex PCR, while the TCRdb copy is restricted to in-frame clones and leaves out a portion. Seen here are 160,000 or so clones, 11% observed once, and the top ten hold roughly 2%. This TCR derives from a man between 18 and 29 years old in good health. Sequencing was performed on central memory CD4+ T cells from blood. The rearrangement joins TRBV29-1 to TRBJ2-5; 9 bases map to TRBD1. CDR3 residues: CSVAGTGRVETQYF. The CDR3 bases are TGCAGCGTGGCCGGGACAGGGAGGGTAGAGACCCAGTACTTC.